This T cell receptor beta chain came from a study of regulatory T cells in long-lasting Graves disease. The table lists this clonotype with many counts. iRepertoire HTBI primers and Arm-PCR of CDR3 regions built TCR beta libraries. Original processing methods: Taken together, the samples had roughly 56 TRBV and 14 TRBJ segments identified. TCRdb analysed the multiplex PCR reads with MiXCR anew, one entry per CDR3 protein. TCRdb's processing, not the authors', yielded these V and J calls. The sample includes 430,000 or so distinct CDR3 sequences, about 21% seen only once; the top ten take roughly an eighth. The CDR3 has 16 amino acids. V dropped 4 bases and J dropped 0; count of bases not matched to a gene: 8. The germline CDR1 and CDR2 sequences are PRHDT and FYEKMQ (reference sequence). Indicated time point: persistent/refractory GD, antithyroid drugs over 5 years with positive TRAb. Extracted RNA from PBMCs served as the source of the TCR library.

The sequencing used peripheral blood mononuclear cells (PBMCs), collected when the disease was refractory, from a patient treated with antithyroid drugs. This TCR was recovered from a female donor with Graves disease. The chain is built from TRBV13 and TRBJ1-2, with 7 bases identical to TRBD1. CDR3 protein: CASSYRGATANYGYTF. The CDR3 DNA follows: TGTGCCAGCAGCTACAGGGGAGCGACAGCTAACTATGGCTACACCTTC.